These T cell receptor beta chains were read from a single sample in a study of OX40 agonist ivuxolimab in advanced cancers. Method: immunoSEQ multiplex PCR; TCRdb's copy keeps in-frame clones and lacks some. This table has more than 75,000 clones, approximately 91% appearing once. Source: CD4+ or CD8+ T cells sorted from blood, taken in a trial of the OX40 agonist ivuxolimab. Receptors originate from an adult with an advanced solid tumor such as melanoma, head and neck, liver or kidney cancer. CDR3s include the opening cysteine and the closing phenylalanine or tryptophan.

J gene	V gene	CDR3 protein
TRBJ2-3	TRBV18	CASSPLGQGDTQYF
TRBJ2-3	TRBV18	CASSLIGLAGTDTQYF
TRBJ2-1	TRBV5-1	CASSGSGLYNQQFF
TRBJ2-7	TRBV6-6	CASSSRRTGGYEQYF
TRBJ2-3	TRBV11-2	CASSFWTADTQYF
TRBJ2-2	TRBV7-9	CASSSGQGQDTGELFF
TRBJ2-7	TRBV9	CASSVDADRIPHEQYF
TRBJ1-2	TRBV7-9	CASSLGTGNVNYGYTF
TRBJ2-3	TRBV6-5	CASSYDAAQDTQYF
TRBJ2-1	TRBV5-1	CASTDIADSYNEQFF
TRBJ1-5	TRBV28	CASSFSKRTGWQPQHF
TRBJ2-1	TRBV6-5	CASTSGLNNEQFF
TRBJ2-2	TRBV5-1	CASIPDRGGANTGELFF
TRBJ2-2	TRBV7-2	CASSLGQNTGELFF
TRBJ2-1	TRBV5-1	CASSSTGNPYNEQFF
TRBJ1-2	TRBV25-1	CASSPLGQGTYGYTF
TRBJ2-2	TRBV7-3	CASSLLWQGNTGELFF
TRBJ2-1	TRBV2	CASSAGLEGEQFF
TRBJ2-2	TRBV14	CASSPREITGKLFF
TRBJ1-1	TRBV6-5	CASSYSRGLNTEAFF
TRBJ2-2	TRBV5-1	CASRVQADTGELFF
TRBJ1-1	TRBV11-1	CASSLEAAPGGTEAFF
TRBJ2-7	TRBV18	CASSPSGGYEQYF
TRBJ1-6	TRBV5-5	CASSPGTGFSPLHF
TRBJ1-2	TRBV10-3	CAISESGQAGYTF
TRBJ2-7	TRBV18	CASSPDRTYEQYF
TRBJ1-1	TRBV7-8	CASSWDRNTEAFF
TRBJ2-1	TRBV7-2	CASSSLAGTSGSNEQFF
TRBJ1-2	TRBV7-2	CASSLETGVGYGYTF
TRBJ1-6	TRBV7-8	CASSSQTVNSPLHF
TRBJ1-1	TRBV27	CASSFRDSTEAFF
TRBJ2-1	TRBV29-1	CSVRLAGARGEQFF
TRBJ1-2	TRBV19	CASHSGQSANYGYTF
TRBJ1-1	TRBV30	CAWSSPYMNTEAFF
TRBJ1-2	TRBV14	CASSQDPGVYGYTF